Below, 25 T cell receptor beta chains from the same sample are listed, as sequenced in a study of regulatory T cells in long-lasting Graves disease. Time point noted: newly diagnosed GD, antithyroid drugs for less than 3 months. RNA extracted from PBMCs served as the sequencing template. Researchers made TCR beta libraries by using iRepertoire HTBI primers and running Arm-PCR on CDR3 regions. TCRdb called the multiplex PCR reads again in MiXCR, with one record for every CDR3 protein. The table records fewer than 350,000 distinct CDR3 sequences, 15% to 20% of them present only once. The sequencing here drew on peripheral blood mononuclear cells (PBMCs), taken at new diagnosis, from a patient treated with antithyroid drugs. These receptors came from a female donor with Graves disease.

This clonotype was recorded at least ten times. The V and J genes are TRBV24-1 and TRBJ2-6, with D tentatively TRBD2 (5 bases). The V gene lost 6 bases and the J gene lost 4 bases, with 12 bases spanning the gap. Germline V gene data show CDR1 as KGHDR and CDR2 as SFDVKD. This CDR3 region has 15 residues. Here the CDR3 reads CATSFYQRGANVLTF. In DNA, the CDR3 is TGTGCCACCAGTTTTTATCAGCGGGGGGCCAACGTCCTGACTTTC.

This clonotype was observed at least ten times. The chain links TRBV7-8 to TRBJ2-3, with TRBD2 matching 8 bases. Germline V gene sequence: CDR1 SGHVS, CDR2 FQNEAQ. CDR3 size: 15 residues. V shed 5 bases and J 4 bases; nucleotides not matched to a gene: 8. Here the CDR3 reads CASSASGRIADTQYF. The CDR3 DNA reads TGTGCCAGCAGCGCGAGCGGGAGAATCGCAGATACGCAGTATTTT.

This clonotype was detected a few times. Here the CDR3 omits its conserved ending phenylalanine or tryptophan, so a read error is the likely source. No DNA is shown, since the ends of the CDR3 on it are uncertain; the CDR3 is the one TCRdb lists. This rearrangement joins TRBV28 to TRBJ2-7; TRBD1 was called by the table and not checked on the DNA. The length of the CDR3 is 15 amino acids, counting both ends. Germline CDR1 reads MDHEN; CDR2 reads SYDVKM. The CDR3 here is CASSPLEQGSYERYL.

As concerns this clonotype: A far larger clone is a single base away, which makes a read error likely. Lacking the conserved final phenylalanine or tryptophan, this CDR3 likely reflects a read error. This chain connects TRBV11-3 to TRBJ2-1; possible D gene TRBD1, 6 bases. The assigned J gene may be wrong: the sequence end matches TRBJ2-5 better. This CDR3 region has 12 residues. Germline-derived CDR1 and CDR2 are SGHNT and YENEEA. The DNA of the CDR3 is TGTGCCAGCAGCTTCCCAGGGGCGACCCAGTACCTC. Its translation: CASSFPGATQYL.

This clonotype was counted ten times or more. The chain joins TRBV10-3 to TRBJ1-4, with TRBD1 identical over 8 bases. The CDR3 loop spans 15 amino acids. In germline, CDR1 is ENHRY, CDR2 SYGVKD. Losses at the gene ends were 10 bases for V and 1 base for J; bases not matched to a gene: 8. For the CDR3, the DNA is TGTGCCAGCAAACTTGGGACAGGAACTAATGAAAAACTGTTTTTT. It is translated as CASKLGTGTNEKLFF.

This clonotype was seen a few times. The chain employs TRBV19 and TRBJ2-1; TRBD2 matches 14 bases. Germline V gene sequence: CDR1 LNHDA, CDR2 SQIVND (reference sequence). The CDR3 covers 20 residues. J was trimmed by 3 bases and V by 5 bases; bases with no gene match: 15. In DNA, the CDR3 is TGTGCCAGTAGTGCCCCCTTGGGGACTAGCGGGAGCACCGTCTACAATGAGCAGTTCTTC. This codes for CASSAPLGTSGSTVYNEQFF.

This clonotype has just a few counts. CDR3 loop: CASSSLQGFEQYF. Written as DNA, the CDR3 is TGTGCCAGTAGTAGCCTACAGGGCTTCGAGCAGTACTTC. This chain links TRBV19 with TRBJ2-7; D is perhaps TRBD1 (6 bases). Between the trimmed V and J ends, which lost 4 bases and 6 bases, there was a span of 13 bases. Germline assignment: CDR1 LNHDA and CDR2 SQIVND (reference sequence). The CDR3 sequence is 13 residues long.

The V gene is TRBV29-1, the J gene TRBJ1-2, with D perhaps matching TRBD1 (5 bases). The CDR3 has 13 residues. V dropped 4 bases and J dropped 5 bases, with 14 bases sitting between them. Germline V CDR1 and CDR2: SQVTM, ANQGSEA. The chain's CDR3 is CSVGGVGSYGYTF. CDR3 in DNA: TGCAGCGTTGGGGGGGTTGGCTCTTATGGCTACACCTTC. The complete variable domain, with remaining parts taken from reference TRBV29-1 and TRBJ1-2, reads SAVISQKPSRDICQRGTSLTIQCQVDSQVTMMFWYRQQPGQSLTLIATANQGSEATYESGFVIDKFPISRPNLTFSTLTVSNMSPEDSSIYLCSVGGVGSYGYTFGSGTRLTVV.

This clonotype has only a few counts. The chain combines TRBV20-1 with TRBJ1-3; TRBD1 matches 7 bases. V lost 0 bases and J lost 7; bases outside the gene matches: 9. Germline V lookup: CDR1 DFQATT, CDR2 SNEGSKA (reference sequence). The CDR3 extends over 15 amino acids. CDR3 residues: CSARDSRQGGNTIYF. CDR3 DNA sequence: TGCAGTGCTAGAGATTCTCGCCAGGGGGGGAACACCATATATTTT.

This clonotype has a count of ten or more. The genes are TRBV6-2 or TRBV6-3 and TRBJ2-7; D call uncertain. Germline V CDR1 and CDR2: MNHEY, SVGEGT. This CDR3 comprises 12 residues. The CDR3 DNA is TGTACCTCGGGCAGGAGCTCCTACGAGCAGTACTTC. This gives the protein CTSGRSSYEQYF.

There are many counts of this clonotype. The chain carries TRBV28 and TRBJ2-3; 11 nucleotides line up with TRBD1. The germline CDR1 and CDR2 sequences are MDHEN and SYDVKM. V lost 3 bases to trimming and J lost 6 bases; unmatched junction nucleotides: 17. This CDR3 has 19 amino acids. CDR3 nucleotides: TGTGCCAGCAGTTTTGGAGTAAGGGGATGGGGACAGGGGGGCGATACGCAGTATTTT. This translates into CASSFGVRGWGQGGDTQYF.

This clonotype was seen repeatedly, ten times or more. J is TRBJ2-7 and V is TRBV6-1; 7 nucleotides agree with TRBD2. V dropped 7 bases and J dropped 2; count of bases not matched to a gene: 5. Germline values: CDR1 MNHNS, CDR2 SASEGT. The CDR3 spans 13 residues. The CDR3 region is CASTGGNPYEQYF. The CDR3 bases are TGTGCCAGCACGGGGGGAAACCCCTACGAGCAGTACTTC.

This clonotype was observed a few times. This rearrangement joins TRBV20-1 to TRBJ1-2; TRBD1 agrees at 9 bases. J lost 5 bases, V lost 7 bases, and 2 bases had no gene match. CDR1 DFQATT and CDR2 SNEGSKA come from the germline V gene (reference sequence). The CDR3 has 11 residues. DNA for the CDR3: TGCAGTGTAGACAGGGGGTATGGCTACACCTTC. It yields the protein CSVDRGYGYTF.

The chain is built from TRBV14 and TRBJ2-7, with TRBD2 identical over 10 bases. This CDR3 comprises 15 residues. V gave up 4 bases and J gave up 1 base; unmatched junction bases: 4. Germline-derived CDR1 and CDR2 are SGHDN and FVKESK. CDR3 sequence (DNA): TGTGCCAGCAGCCGGCAGCGGGGGGGGTCCTACGAGCAGTACTTC. Protein: CASSRQRGGSYEQYF.

This clonotype has more than one count but fewer than ten. A clone one base away is much larger, so this may be a read error. V and J are TRBV24-1 and TRBJ1-3; possible D gene TRBD1, 6 bases. The germline V and J ends were trimmed by 5 bases and 5 bases, with 15 bases remaining between them. Germline V CDR1 and CDR2: KGHDR, SFDVKD. The CDR3 sequence is 15 residues long. In nucleotides, the CDR3 is TGTGCCACCAGTGGTGGGACACTCGGCCGAAACACCATATATTTT. This codes for CATSGGTLGRNTIYF.

About this clonotype: With only one base between it and a far larger clone, this is likely a read error. V usage is TRBV7-8 and J usage is TRBJ2-3; unclear D gene. The CDR3 covers 14 residues. V was cut by 8 bases and J by 1 base, with 13 bases left in between. The germline gives CDR1 SGHVS, CDR2 FQNEAQ. The CDR3 coding sequence is TGTGCCAGCGGCTCCGACCGGGGCACAGATACGCAGTATTTT. It translates to CASGSDRGTDTQYF.

Many counts were recorded for this clonotype. The V call is TRBV19, the J call TRBJ2-1; the match to TRBD2 covers 9 bases. This CDR3 has 15 residues. From germline, CDR1 is LNHDA and CDR2 SQIVND (reference sequence). V trimming: 9 bases; J trimming: 7 bases; junction bases outside the gene matches: 13. The CDR3, as DNA: TGTGCCAGCTCACCGGGGACTAGCCGAGGGAATGAGCAGTTCTTC. Protein sequence: CASSPGTSRGNEQFF.

V usage is TRBV27 and J usage is TRBJ1-1; the D is unclear. The CDR3 is 14 residues long. Looked up from germline, CDR1 is MNHEY and CDR2 is SMNVEV (reference sequence). Trimming took off 5 bases at V and 1 base at J, with 11 bases between the two ends. The CDR3 loop is CASSPLSGNTEAFF. The CDR3 DNA follows: TGTGCCAGCAGTCCACTGAGTGGGAACACTGAAGCTTTCTTT.

On this clonotype itself: A much larger clone sits a single nucleotide away, making a read error possible. The J gene is TRBJ2-1, the V gene TRBV19; 8 bases align to TRBD1. The CDR3 runs to 14 residues. Germline V gives CDR1 LNHDA, CDR2 SQIVND (reference sequence). V was clipped by 6 bases and J by 10 bases; unmatched bases: 11. The CDR3 DNA reads TGTGCCAGTAGCACCGGGACAGGCGGCCTCGAGCAGTTCTTC. Translated: CASSTGTGGLEQFF.

This clonotype was detected ten times or more. The J gene is TRBJ2-1, the V gene TRBV7-9; 10 bases fit TRBD2. The CDR3 is 15 amino acids. The ends lost 5 bases at V and 10 bases at J; junction bases unmatched: 11. Germline values: CDR1 SEHNR, CDR2 FQNEAQ (reference sequence). CDR3 region: CASSRETSGRKEQFF. The CDR3 DNA is TGTGCCAGCAGCCGTGAGACTAGCGGGCGGAAGGAGCAGTTCTTC.

This clonotype has just one count. A much larger clone lies a single base off, so this may be a read error. The J gene is TRBJ2-7, the V gene TRBV29-1; 8 nucleotides line up with TRBD1. There are 13 residues in the CDR3. V lost 5 bases, J lost 5 bases, and 8 bases stayed unmatched. CDR1 is SQVTM, CDR2 ANQGSEA, per germline. The CDR3, as DNA: TGCAGCGTTCGGACAGGGAAGCTCAACGAGCAGTACTTC. It encodes CSVRTGKLNEQYF.

The chain joins TRBV15 to TRBJ2-1; no reliable D call. Trimming took 5 bases from V and 6 from J, leaving 8 bases between them. This CDR3 is built from 12 residues. Germline assignment: CDR1 LNHNV and CDR2 YYDKDF (reference sequence). DNA of the CDR3: TGTGCCACCAGCGTAAGAGGCAATGAGCAGTTCTTC. It yields the protein CATSVRGNEQFF.

This clonotype appeared many times. The CDR3 region is CASSLGLGGSAFF. Written as DNA, the CDR3 is TGCGCCAGCAGCCTAGGGCTCGGGGGGAGCGCTTTCTTT. This chain joins TRBV4-1 and TRBJ1-1, with D maybe TRBD1 (5 bases). The V and J ends lost 4 bases and 11 bases respectively, with 17 bases between them. The length of the CDR3 is 13 residues. CDR1 is MGHRA and CDR2 is YSYEKL in the germline V gene.

The rearrangement uses TRBV6-2 or TRBV6-3 and TRBJ2-1; no firm D call. V was shortened by 5 bases and J by 4 bases, with 18 bases between the two germline ends. CDR3 length equals 16 residues. Germline V gene data show CDR1 as MNHEY and CDR2 as SVGEGT. CDR3 sequence reads: CASSEAKGMGYNEQFF. For the CDR3, the DNA is TGTGCCAGCAGTGAAGCGAAGGGTATGGGATACAATGAGCAGTTCTTC.

Note on this clonotype: This may stem from a read error, because a much larger clone lies one nucleotide away. This sequence joins TRBV28 and TRBJ2-1; no clear D gene. CDR3 length equals 12 residues. Germline V gene sequence: CDR1 MDHEN, CDR2 SYDVKM. Deletions cut 2 bases from V and 10 bases from J, with 9 bases between. The chain's CDR3 is CASSLPAAEQFF. CDR3 DNA sequence: TGTGCCAGCAGTTTACCCGCGGCCGAGCAGTTCTTC.